Listed here are 2 T cell receptor beta chains from one sample, sequenced in a study of cytomegalovirus exposure and HLA in healthy donors. Produced via immunoSEQ multiplex PCR; TCRdb's table is partial and in-frame only. This table has over 65,000 clones, around 94% appearing once. Sequencing was carried out using PBMCs. Every receptor here comes from a young woman in good health and CMV-seropositive.

The chain recombines TRBV7-2 with TRBJ2-3, with TRBD1 matching over 8 bases. V was clipped by 3 bases and J by 6 bases; unmatched bases: 8. The CDR3 extends over 15 amino acids. Germline lookup yields CDR1 SGHTA and CDR2 FQGNSA. Written as DNA, the CDR3 is TGTGCCAGCAGCTTCTATCGCAGGGGGCGGGATACGCAGTATTTT. Residues: CASSFYRRGRDTQYF.

V gene TRBV29-1 combines with J gene TRBJ1-2; 10 nucleotides align to TRBD1. Germline assignment: CDR1 SQVTM and CDR2 ANQGSEA. This CDR3 is 12 amino acids long. The V and J ends lost 6 bases and 7 bases, in that order; junction bases with no gene match: 5. CDR3 nucleotides: TGCAGCGTCACGGGACAGGGGCCTGGCTACACCTTC. Protein sequence: CSVTGQGPGYTF.